This TCR beta chain is from a study of blood T cell repertoires in COVID-19. Study information: Some COVID-19 samples were acute and others convalescent; all came from the United States, Italy and Spain. PBMCs, B-cell-depleted T cells, or T cells provided the cDNA or gDNA that made up the material.

Original processing notes: For nucleated cells, counts were estimated from reference gene primer amplification. Generated by immunoSEQ multiplex PCR, the TCRdb table keeps only in-frame clones and is missing some. From that table come the V and J calls and clone size; the DNA was used to work out D and trimming. Among under 80,000 clones listed, 76% were seen once. Trimming cost V 11 bases and J 3 bases, with 13 bases left between them. The germline gives CDR1 MNHEY, CDR2 SVGAGI. This CDR3 has 12 residues. Seattle researchers signed up patients amid active infection and tracked them longitudinally. Sequenced sample: peripheral blood. V gene TRBV6-5 combines with J gene TRBJ2-5; D is perhaps TRBD2 (7 bases). The sequence derives from a man aged 60-69 years with COVID-19, enrolled during active disease. This chain's CDR3 is CAGGAPKETQYF. CDR3 DNA: TGTGCCGGGGGGGCCCCAAAAGAGACCCAGTACTTC.